This TCR beta chain comes out of a study of PD-1 blockade in classical Hodgkin lymphoma. Time point given: newly diagnosed, previously untreated cHL patient sample. PBMCs were thawed, and CD8+ T cells were then isolated from them by magnetic negative selection. A comparison was provided by newly diagnosed, untreated classical Hodgkin lymphoma PBMCs. Findings and limits, study-wide: Underlying causes for the observed repertoire differences were not defined, possibly disease activity or prior therapy. Compared with healthy donors, newly diagnosed patients reportedly showed lower baseline TCR diversity.

A note on this clone: Its antigen remains unknown.

In germline, CDR1 is LGHNA, CDR2 YNFKEQ. This CDR3 region has 12 residues. The V and J ends lost 0 bases and 8 bases respectively, with 5 bases between them. Repertoires were generated with immunoSEQ multiplex PCR, while TCRdb's copy carries only in-frame clones and drops some. In the table there are 15,000 or so clones, around 90% of which are singletons. This receptor was taken from a human donor with classical Hodgkin lymphoma. The chain is built from TRBV4-2 and TRBJ2-1; D is ambiguous. Specimen: CD8+ T cells from blood. This CDR3 reads CASSQDSYEQFF. CDR3 sequence (DNA): TGTGCCAGCAGCCAAGATAGCTATGAGCAGTTCTTC.